This entry lists 27 T cell receptor beta chains sequenced from one sample in a study of control samples from healthy donors and cancer patients. Repertoires were generated with immunoSEQ multiplex PCR, while TCRdb's copy carries only in-frame clones and drops some. The sample shows tens of thousands of clones, approximately 82% of them seen only once. Sequencing input: blood. The receptor set was obtained from a woman aged 60 to 75 in good health.

The V call is TRBV2, the J call TRBJ2-7, with a weak D call TRBD2 (5 bases). CDR3 length equals 14 residues. The germline gives CDR1 SNHLY, CDR2 FYNNEI. V lost 7 bases and J lost 3, with 16 bases in between. CDR3 nucleotides: TGTGCCAGCAAACCCGGGAAGGTCGGCTACGAGCAGTACTTC. Its translation: CASKPGKVGYEQYF.

The chain combines TRBV6-5 with TRBJ2-3; D uncertain. Germline V gives CDR1 MNHEY, CDR2 SVGAGI. V lost 0 bases to trimming and J lost 4 bases, with 8 bases between them. The CDR3 is 14 amino acids. The CDR3 loop reads CASSYSRPPDTQYF. DNA of the CDR3: TGTGCCAGCAGTTACTCGCGGCCCCCAGATACGCAGTATTTT.

V is TRBV10-3 and J is TRBJ1-5, with TRBD1 matching 11 bases. CDR3 length: 14 amino acids. J gave up 6 bases and V 6 bases, and 4 bases lay outside the gene matches. Germline loops: CDR1 ENHRY, CDR2 SYGVKD. The DNA of the CDR3 is TGTGCCATCAGCGCGGGACAGGGGGGTCAGCCCCAGCATTTT. Amino acids: CAISAGQGGQPQHF.

This rearrangement joins TRBV5-1 to TRBJ2-3; 9 bases agree with TRBD2. CDR3 size: 15 residues. The germline gives CDR1 SGHRS, CDR2 YFSETQ. J lost 2 bases, V lost 2 bases, and 3 bases had no gene match. The CDR3 sequence: CASSFSGGNTDTQYF. DNA for the CDR3: TGCGCCAGCAGCTTTAGCGGGGGAAACACAGATACGCAGTATTTT. Using reference TRBV5-1 and TRBJ2-3 for the parts outside the CDR3, the full variable domain is KAGVTQTPRYLIKTRGQQVTLSCSPISGHRSVSWYQQTPGQGLQFLFEYFSETQRNKGNFPGRFSGRQFSNSRSEMNVSTLELGDSALYLCASSFSGGNTDTQYFGPGTRLTVL.

The J gene is TRBJ2-7, the V gene TRBV5-4, with 7 bases lining up with TRBD1. This CDR3 has 15 amino acids. Germline CDR1 SGHNT, CDR2 YYREEE (reference sequence). The J segment lost 3 bases and the V segment lost 2 bases, leaving 8 bases of the junction unmatched. The CDR3: CASSFDRETVYEQYF. The CDR3 bases are TGTGCCAGCAGCTTCGACAGGGAAACGGTCTACGAGCAGTACTTC.

The sample holds one count of this clone. The chain is built from TRBV5-1 and TRBJ2-3; 8 nucleotides match TRBD2. Germline trimming cut 6 bases from V and 0 bases from J; bases unmatched to any gene: 9. This CDR3 comprises 16 residues. The germline CDR1 and CDR2 sequences are SGHRS and YFSETQ. The CDR3 DNA follows: TGCGCCAGCAAGGGCGGCGGGGGGAGTAGCACAGATACGCAGTATTTT. This translates into CASKGGGGSSTDTQYF.

The CDR3 sequence is CASSMLTGLTGELFF. In nucleotides, the CDR3 is TGCGCCAGCAGCATGTTAACAGGGTTAACCGGGGAGCTGTTTTTT. This sequence joins TRBV5-1 and TRBJ2-2; possible D gene TRBD1, 6 bases. The length of the CDR3 is 15 residues. V lost 4 bases and J lost 5, with 15 bases in between. Per the germline V gene, CDR1 is SGHRS and CDR2 is YFSETQ.

V is TRBV10-1 and J is TRBJ1-1; D remains ambiguous. Per germline, CDR1 WNHNN and CDR2 SYGVQD (reference sequence). Trimming shortened V by 9 bases and J by 4 bases, and 21 bases separated the two germline ends. This CDR3 is 15 amino acids long. CDR3 coding DNA: TGCGCCAGTTCTTATGAAGGCAGAGGAGGCACTGAAGCTTTCTTT. It encodes CASSYEGRGGTEAFF.

This sequence joins TRBV29-1 and TRBJ2-3; 14 bases match TRBD2. V was pared by 7 bases and J by 4 bases, with 4 bases of the junction left unmatched. Germline loops: CDR1 SQVTM, CDR2 ANQGSEA. This CDR3 comprises 14 residues. CDR3 coding DNA: TGCAGCGCATGGACTAGCGGGAGGTCAGATACGCAGTATTTT. This sequence encodes CSAWTSGRSDTQYF.

The gene calls are TRBV7-2 and TRBJ1-2; D gene unclear. Germline loops: CDR1 SGHTA, CDR2 FQGNSA. Trimming pared 1 base from V and 4 bases from J, leaving 7 bases between. The CDR3 has 13 amino acids. The CDR3 bases are TGTGCCAGCAGCTTAGGAGGGAGCTATGGCTACACCTTC. Amino acids: CASSLGGSYGYTF.

The chain uses TRBV6-6 and TRBJ2-3, with 9 positions matching TRBD1. The CDR3 runs to 15 residues. Germline V gene data show CDR1 as MNHNY and CDR2 as SVGAGI (reference sequence). The V segment lost 5 bases and the J segment 4 bases; nucleotides outside the gene matches: 7. The CDR3 DNA is TGTGCCAGCAGTCCGCGGACAGGGGTGGCAGATACGCAGTATTTT. It translates to CASSPRTGVADTQYF.

The chain combines TRBV6-5 with TRBJ2-2; D possibly corresponds to TRBD2 (5 bases). CDR1 is MNHEY, CDR2 SVGAGI, per germline. This CDR3 contains 15 residues. The ends were cut back, 10 bases at V and 0 bases at J, with 15 bases in the middle. CDR3 in DNA: TGTGCCACCCACCGGGGAAGTGCGAACACCGGGGAGCTGTTTTTT. This sequence encodes CATHRGSANTGELFF.

V gene TRBV7-9 combines with J gene TRBJ1-2; D not certain. Germline CDR1 is SEHNR and CDR2 is FQNEAQ (reference sequence). The V gene lost 5 bases and the J gene lost 2 bases, with 15 bases spanning the gap. This CDR3 contains 15 residues. CDR3 sequence (DNA): TGTGCCAGCAGCCCCCGGCGGGTATCGAACTATGGCTACACCTTC. It specifies CASSPRRVSNYGYTF.

The chain couples TRBV5-1 to TRBJ1-3, with D hard to call. This CDR3 is 15 amino acids long. Germline CDR1 SGHRS, CDR2 YFSETQ. V dropped 3 bases and J dropped 0 bases, with 10 bases sitting between them. For the CDR3, the DNA is TGCGCCAGCAGCTCCGACGTTTACTCTGGAAACACCATATATTTT. Amino acids: CASSSDVYSGNTIYF.

The chain joins TRBV7-2 to TRBJ2-7; D remains unclear. The CDR3 runs to 11 residues. Germline CDR1 and CDR2: SGHTA and FQGNSA. Deletions cut 4 bases from V and 2 bases from J, with 3 bases between. The CDR3 reads CASSSAYEQYF. As DNA, the CDR3 is TGTGCCAGCAGCTCCGCCTACGAGCAGTACTTC.

V and J are TRBV2 and TRBJ2-2; 11 nucleotides agree with TRBD1. Per germline, CDR1 SNHLY and CDR2 FYNNEI. This CDR3 is built from 14 residues. Trimming removed 7 bases from V and 7 bases from J; junction bases left unmatched: 5. DNA of the CDR3: TGTGCCAGCACAGGACAGGGGGCTAGCGGGGAGCTGTTTTTT. Its protein is CASTGQGASGELFF.

This clone showed up just once. V gene TRBV5-1 combines with J gene TRBJ1-4; D possibly corresponds to TRBD1 (5 bases). The CDR3 is 16 amino acids. Trimming cost V 4 bases and J 0 bases, with 13 bases left between them. In germline, CDR1 is SGHRS, CDR2 YFSETQ. The CDR3 sequence is CASSPGGGPTNEKLFF. The DNA for the CDR3 is TGCGCCAGCAGCCCCGGGGGGGGTCCAACTAATGAAAAACTGTTTTTT.

V gene TRBV20-1 combines with J gene TRBJ2-1; 9 nucleotides agree with TRBD2. The V gene's germline CDR1 is DFQATT and CDR2 SNEGSKA (reference sequence). The CDR3 sequence is 14 residues long. Unmatched junction bases numbered 6, after V lost 3 bases and J lost 6 bases. CDR3 sequence: CSASPAGGLNEQFF. In nucleotides, the CDR3 is TGCAGTGCTAGTCCGGCGGGGGGGCTCAATGAGCAGTTCTTC.

The V call is TRBV6-4, the J call TRBJ1-6; D unresolved. Germline V gives CDR1 MRHNA, CDR2 SNTAGT. The CDR3 spans 13 residues. V lost 2 bases, J lost 8 bases, and 7 bases lay in between. The CDR3 nucleotides read TGTGCCAGCAGTGACCAGATTGATTCACCCCTCCACTTT. Protein product: CASSDQIDSPLHF.

The chain links TRBV19 to TRBJ1-6; D not resolved. Germline V gene lookup returns CDR1 LNHDA and CDR2 SQIVND (reference sequence). This CDR3 spans 14 amino acids. V dropped 6 bases and J dropped 7 bases, with 13 bases sitting between them. The CDR3 DNA reads TGTGCCAGTAGCCCCGGAGGAGTGAATTCACCCCTCCACTTT. This codes for CASSPGGVNSPLHF.

The chain recombines TRBV6-1 with TRBJ1-5; 7 nucleotides match TRBD1. The CDR3 totals 12 residues. Germline CDR1 reads MNHNS; CDR2 reads SASEGT. J was trimmed by 11 bases and V by 2 bases; bases with no gene match: 3. The CDR3 loop is CASSELTGAQHF. The CDR3 nucleotides are TGTGCCAGCAGTGAACTAACAGGGGCCCAGCATTTT.

This clone was seen just once. The rearrangement links TRBV18 to TRBJ2-3, with 8 positions matching TRBD1. CDR1 is KGHSH and CDR2 is LQKENI in the germline V gene. The CDR3 loop spans 13 amino acids. The ends lost 5 bases at V and 6 bases at J; junction bases unmatched: 4. CDR3 DNA: TGTGCCAGCTCATCAGGGGGCGTGGATACGCAGTATTTT. Translation gives CASSSGGVDTQYF.

V is TRBV28 and J is TRBJ1-1, with D uncertain. CDR1 is MDHEN, CDR2 SYDVKM, per germline. Trimming took off 4 bases at V and 5 bases at J, with 5 bases between the two ends. The CDR3 runs to 11 residues. DNA for the CDR3: TGTGCCAGCAGTTGGGGTACTGAAGCTTTCTTT. Its protein is CASSWGTEAFF.

This chain connects TRBV19 to TRBJ1-1, with D possibly TRBD1 on 5 matching bases. Trimming pared 6 bases from V and 5 bases from J, leaving 10 bases between. This CDR3 has 12 amino acids. In germline, CDR1 is LNHDA, CDR2 SQIVND (reference sequence). CDR3 sequence (DNA): TGTGCCAGTAGACCCGGGGGGACTGAAGCTTTCTTT. This gives the protein CASRPGGTEAFF.

The chain recombines TRBV5-1 with TRBJ2-2, with TRBD1 matching 8 bases. Germline V gives CDR1 SGHRS, CDR2 YFSETQ. Trimming took 3 bases from V and 5 from J; bases not matched to a gene: 3. CDR3 length: 14 residues. CDR3 sequence reads: CASSWGTGTGELFF. CDR3 nucleotides: TGCGCCAGCAGCTGGGGGACAGGAACCGGGGAGCTGTTTTTT.

The chain employs TRBV2 and TRBJ1-6; D ambiguous. With 6 bases removed from V and 0 bases from J, the gap between germline ends came to 6 bases. The CDR3 length is 14 residues. Germline V lookup: CDR1 SNHLY, CDR2 FYNNEI. The CDR3 sequence: CASRGSSYNSPLHF. In DNA form, the CDR3 reads TGTGCCAGCAGAGGAAGCTCCTATAATTCACCCCTCCACTTT.

In its sample, this clone was seen once. This chain connects TRBV5-1 to TRBJ2-2, with D unresolved. V shed 0 bases and J shed 2 bases, with 5 bases lying between them. Germline-derived CDR1 and CDR2 are SGHRS and YFSETQ. This CDR3 spans 14 amino acids. CDR3 residues: CASSLVANTGELFF. CDR3 bases: TGCGCCAGCAGCTTGGTGGCAAACACCGGGGAGCTGTTTTTT.